This T cell receptor beta chain emerged from a study of blood T cell repertoires in COVID-19. Overall study: From the United States, Italy and Spain came samples of acute and convalescent COVID-19. PBMCs, B-cell-depleted T cells, or T cells provided the cDNA or gDNA that made up the material.

V lost 1 base, J lost 13 bases, and 11 bases lay in between. Germline CDR1 is SGHVS and CDR2 is FNYEAQ. There are 13 residues in the CDR3. In the authors' methods: Nucleated cell counts were estimated from reference gene primer amplification. Sequencing used immunoSEQ multiplex PCR; TCRdb keeps in-frame clones, though not all of them. V and J calls and clone size follow that table, whereas D and trimming were derived from the DNA. Among roughly 300,000 clones listed, around 87% were seen once. Only a few counts were recorded for this clone. The sequencing input was peripheral blood. This sequence joins TRBV7-6 and TRBJ1-6, with D possibly being TRBD1 (5 bases). This TCR derives from a woman in her forties or fifties who had recovered from COVID-19. The CDR3 DNA reads as TGTGCCAGCAGCTTAGAAGGGGCACGGCCCCTCCACTTT. It is translated as CASSLEGARPLHF.